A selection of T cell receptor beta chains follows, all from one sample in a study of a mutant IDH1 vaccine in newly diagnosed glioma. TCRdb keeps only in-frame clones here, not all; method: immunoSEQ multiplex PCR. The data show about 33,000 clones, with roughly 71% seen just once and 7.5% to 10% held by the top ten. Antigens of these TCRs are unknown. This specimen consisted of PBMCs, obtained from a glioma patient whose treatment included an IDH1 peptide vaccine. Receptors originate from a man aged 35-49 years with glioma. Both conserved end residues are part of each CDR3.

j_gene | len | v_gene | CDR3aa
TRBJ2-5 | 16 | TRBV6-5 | CASSYSYGQVQETQYF
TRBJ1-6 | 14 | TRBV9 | CASSVAGRGSPLHF
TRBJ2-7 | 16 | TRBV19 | CASSIGGGDRGLEQYF
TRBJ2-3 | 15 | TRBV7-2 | CASSPDYQSTDTQYF
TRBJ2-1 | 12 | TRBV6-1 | CASNEGINEQFF
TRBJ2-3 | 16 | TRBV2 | CASSAGTGFVSDTQYF
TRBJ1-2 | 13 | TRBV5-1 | CASSLDTDNGYTF
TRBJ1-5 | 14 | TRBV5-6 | CASSLLTPVGPQHF
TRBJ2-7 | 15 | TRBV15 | CATSRSWESSYEQYF
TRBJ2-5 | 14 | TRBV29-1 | CSVAGGTTKETQYF
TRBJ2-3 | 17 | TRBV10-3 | CAISERTSAFGVDTQYF
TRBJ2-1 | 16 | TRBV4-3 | CASSQSRTGLGGEQFF
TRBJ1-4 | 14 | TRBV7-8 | CASSRGQGNEKLFF
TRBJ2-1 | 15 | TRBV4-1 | CASSPTSGRGNEQFF
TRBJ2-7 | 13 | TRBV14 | CASSQDLTSRSYF
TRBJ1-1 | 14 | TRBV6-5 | CASSYDRGNTEAFF
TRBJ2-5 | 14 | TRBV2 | CASIRGPVQETQYF
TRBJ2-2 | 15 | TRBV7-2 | CASSPLTRNTGELFF
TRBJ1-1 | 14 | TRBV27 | CASSFAGANTEAFF
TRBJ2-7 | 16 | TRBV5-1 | CASSPGLAGGPSEQYF
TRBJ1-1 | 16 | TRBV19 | CASSIRAGGLGTEAFF
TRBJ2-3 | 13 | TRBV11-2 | CASSPLRTDTQYF
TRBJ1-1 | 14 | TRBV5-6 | CASSPGPANTEAFF
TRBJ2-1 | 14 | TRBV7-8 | CASSLLEIGNEQFF
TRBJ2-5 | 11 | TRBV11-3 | CASTNQETQYF
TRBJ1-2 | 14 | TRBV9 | CASSVGGSFYGYTF
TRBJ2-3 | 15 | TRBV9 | CASSVGTTPTDTQYF
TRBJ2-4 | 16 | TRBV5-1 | CASSPPLPIAKNIQYF
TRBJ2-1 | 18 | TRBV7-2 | CASSLVPPAGGRGYEQFF
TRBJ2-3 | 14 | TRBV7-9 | CASSNRLSTDTQYF